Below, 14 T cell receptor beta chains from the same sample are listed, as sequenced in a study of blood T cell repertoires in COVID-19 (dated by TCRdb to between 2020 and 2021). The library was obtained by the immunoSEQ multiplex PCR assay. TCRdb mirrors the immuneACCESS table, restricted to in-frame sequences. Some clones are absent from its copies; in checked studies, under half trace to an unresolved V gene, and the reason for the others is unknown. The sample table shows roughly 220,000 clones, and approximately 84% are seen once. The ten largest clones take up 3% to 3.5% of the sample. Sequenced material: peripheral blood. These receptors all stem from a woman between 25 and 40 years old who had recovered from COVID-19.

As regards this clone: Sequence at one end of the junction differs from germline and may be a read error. DNA of the CDR3: TGTGCCAGCAGCCGAACTAGCGGGAACTCCGGGGAGCTGTTTTTT. This codes for CASSRTSGNSGELFF. The chain links TRBV3-1 (or the pseudogene TRBV3-2) to TRBJ2-2; TRBD2 agrees at 10 bases. Germline V gene lookup returns CDR1 LGHDT and CDR2 YNNKEL (reference sequence). This CDR3 spans 15 amino acids.

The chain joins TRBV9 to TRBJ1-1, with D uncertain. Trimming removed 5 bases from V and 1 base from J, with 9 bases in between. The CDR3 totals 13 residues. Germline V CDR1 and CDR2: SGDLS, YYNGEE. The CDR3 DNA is TGTGCCAGCAGTATTTCCAGGAACACTGAAGCTTTCTTT. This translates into CASSISRNTEAFF.

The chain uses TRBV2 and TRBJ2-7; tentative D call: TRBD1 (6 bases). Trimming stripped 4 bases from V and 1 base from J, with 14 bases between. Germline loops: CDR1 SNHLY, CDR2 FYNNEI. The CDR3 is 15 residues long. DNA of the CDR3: TGTGCCAGCAGTGGAGACAGGAGTAATTCCTACGAGCAGTACTTC. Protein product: CASSGDRSNSYEQYF. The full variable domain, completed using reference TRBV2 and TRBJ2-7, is EPEVTQTPSHQVTQMGQEVILRCVPISNHLYFYWYRQILGQKVEFLVSFYNNEISEKSEIFDDQFSVERPDGSNFTLKIRSTKLEDSAMYFCASSGDRSNSYEQYFGPGTRLTVT.

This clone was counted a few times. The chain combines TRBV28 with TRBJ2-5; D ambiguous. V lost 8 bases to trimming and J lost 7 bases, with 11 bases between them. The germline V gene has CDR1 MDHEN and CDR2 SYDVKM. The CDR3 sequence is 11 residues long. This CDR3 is CASASWRTQYF. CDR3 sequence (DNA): TGTGCCAGCGCATCATGGAGGACCCAGTACTTC.

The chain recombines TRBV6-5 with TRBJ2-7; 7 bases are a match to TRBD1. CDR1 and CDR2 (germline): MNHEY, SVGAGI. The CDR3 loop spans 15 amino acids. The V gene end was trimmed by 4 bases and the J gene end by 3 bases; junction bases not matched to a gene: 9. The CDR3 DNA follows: TGTGCCAGCAGTTTGAAGACAGGGCTAAACTACGAGCAGTACTTC. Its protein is CASSLKTGLNYEQYF.

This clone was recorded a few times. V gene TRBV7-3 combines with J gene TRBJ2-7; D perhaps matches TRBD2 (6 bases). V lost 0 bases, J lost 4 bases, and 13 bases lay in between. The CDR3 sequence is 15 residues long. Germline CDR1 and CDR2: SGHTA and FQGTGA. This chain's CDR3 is CASSLTRGPSYEQYF. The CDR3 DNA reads TGTGCCAGCAGCTTAACGCGGGGACCTTCTTACGAGCAGTACTTC. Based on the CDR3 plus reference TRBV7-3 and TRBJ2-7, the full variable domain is GAGVSQTPSNKVTEKGKYVELRCDPISGHTALYWYRQSLGQGPEFLIYFQGTGAADDSGLPNDRFFAVRPEGSVSTLKIQRTERGDSAVYLCASSLTRGPSYEQYFGPGTRLTVT.

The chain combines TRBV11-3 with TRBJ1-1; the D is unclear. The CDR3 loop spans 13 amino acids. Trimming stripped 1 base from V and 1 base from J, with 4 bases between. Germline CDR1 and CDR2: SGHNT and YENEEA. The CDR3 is CASSLAENTEAFF. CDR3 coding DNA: TGTGCCAGCAGCTTAGCAGAGAACACTGAAGCTTTCTTT.

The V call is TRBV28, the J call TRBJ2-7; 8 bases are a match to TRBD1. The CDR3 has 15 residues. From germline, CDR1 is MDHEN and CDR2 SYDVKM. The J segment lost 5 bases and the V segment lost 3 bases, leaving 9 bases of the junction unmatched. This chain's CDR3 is CASSLAGGWGNEQYF. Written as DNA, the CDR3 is TGTGCCAGCAGTTTGGCAGGGGGCTGGGGGAACGAGCAGTACTTC.

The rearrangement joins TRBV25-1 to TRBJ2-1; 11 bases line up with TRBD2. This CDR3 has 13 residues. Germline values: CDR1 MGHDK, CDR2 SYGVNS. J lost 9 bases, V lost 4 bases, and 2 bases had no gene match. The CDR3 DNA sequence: TGTGCCAGCAGTGGGGGACTAGCGGTTGAGCAGTTCTTC. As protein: CASSGGLAVEQFF. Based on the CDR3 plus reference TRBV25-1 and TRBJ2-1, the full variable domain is EADIYQTPRYLVIGTGKKITLECSQTMGHDKMYWYQQDPGMELHLIHYSYGVNSTEKGDLSSESTVSRIRTEHFPLTLESARPSHTSQYLCASSGGLAVEQFFGPGTRLTVL.

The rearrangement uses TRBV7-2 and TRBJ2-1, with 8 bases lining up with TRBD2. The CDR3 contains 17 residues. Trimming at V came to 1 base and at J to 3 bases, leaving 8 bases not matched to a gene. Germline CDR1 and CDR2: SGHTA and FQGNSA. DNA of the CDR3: TGTGCCAGCAGCTTAGGGACCGCGGGAGGACACTACAATGAGCAGTTCTTC. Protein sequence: CASSLGTAGGHYNEQFF.

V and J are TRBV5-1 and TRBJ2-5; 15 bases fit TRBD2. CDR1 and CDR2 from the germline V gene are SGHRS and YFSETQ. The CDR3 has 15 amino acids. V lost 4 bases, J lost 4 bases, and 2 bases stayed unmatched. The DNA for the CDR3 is TGCGCCAGCAGCAAGGGACTAGCGGGAGGAGAGACCCAGTACTTC. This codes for CASSKGLAGGETQYF.

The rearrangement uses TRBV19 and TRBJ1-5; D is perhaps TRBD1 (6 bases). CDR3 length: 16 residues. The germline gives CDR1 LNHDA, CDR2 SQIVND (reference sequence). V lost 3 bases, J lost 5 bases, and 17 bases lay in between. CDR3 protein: CASSMGAQLGDQPQHF. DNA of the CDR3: TGTGCCAGTAGTATGGGGGCCCAGCTGGGGGATCAGCCCCAGCATTTT.

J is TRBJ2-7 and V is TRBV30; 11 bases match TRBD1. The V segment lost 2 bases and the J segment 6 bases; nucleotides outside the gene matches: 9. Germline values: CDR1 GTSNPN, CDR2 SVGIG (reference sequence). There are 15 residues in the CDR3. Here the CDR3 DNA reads TGTGCCTGGAGTCCCATGGGACAGGGGGTCGGCGAGCAGTACTTC. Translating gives CAWSPMGQGVGEQYF.

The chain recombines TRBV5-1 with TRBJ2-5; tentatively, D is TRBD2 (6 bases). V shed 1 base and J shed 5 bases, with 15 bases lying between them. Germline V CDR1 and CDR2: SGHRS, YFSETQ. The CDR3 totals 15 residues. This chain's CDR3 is CASSLLPGEMETQYF. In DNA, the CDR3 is TGCGCCAGCAGCTTGTTGCCGGGGGAGATGGAGACCCAGTACTTC.